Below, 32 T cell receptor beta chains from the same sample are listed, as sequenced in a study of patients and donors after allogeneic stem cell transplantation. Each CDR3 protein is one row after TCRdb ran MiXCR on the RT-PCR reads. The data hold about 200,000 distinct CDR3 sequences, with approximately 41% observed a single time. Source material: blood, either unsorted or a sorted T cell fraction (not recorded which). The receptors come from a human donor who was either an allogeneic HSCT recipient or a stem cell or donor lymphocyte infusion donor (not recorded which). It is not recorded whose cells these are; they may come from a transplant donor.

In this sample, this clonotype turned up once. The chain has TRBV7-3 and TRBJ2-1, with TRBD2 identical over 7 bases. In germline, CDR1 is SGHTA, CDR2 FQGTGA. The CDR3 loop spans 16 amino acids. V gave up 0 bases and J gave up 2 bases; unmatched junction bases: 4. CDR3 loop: CASSLTASGAYNEQFF. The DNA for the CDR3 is TGTGCCAGCAGCTTAACAGCTAGCGGAGCCTACAATGAGCAGTTCTTC.

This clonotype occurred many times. The CDR3 DNA follows: TGCAGCGTTGGGGCCGGCCTGGGGAACACTGAAGCTTTCTTT. It yields the protein CSVGAGLGNTEAFF. The rearrangement joins TRBV29-1 to TRBJ1-1; D unclear. CDR1 SQVTM and CDR2 ANQGSEA come from the germline V gene. V was cut by 4 bases and J by 1 base, with 13 bases left in between. The CDR3 loop spans 14 amino acids. The variable domain in full, completed from reference TRBV29-1 and TRBJ1-1, reads SAVISQKPSRDICQRGTSLTIQCQVDSQVTMMFWYRQQPGQSLTLIATANQGSEATYESGFVIDKFPISRPNLTFSTLTVSNMSPEDSSIYLCSVGAGLGNTEAFFGQGTRLTVV.

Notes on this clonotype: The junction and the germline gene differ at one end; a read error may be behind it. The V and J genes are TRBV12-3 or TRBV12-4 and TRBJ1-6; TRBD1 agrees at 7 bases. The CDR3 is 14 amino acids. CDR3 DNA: TGTGCCAGGAGTTTCGGAGGGGGCGGGTCACCCCTCCACTTT. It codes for CARSFGGGGSPLHF.

CDR3 bases: TGTGCCAGCAGCCGGACACATCGGGATGAAAAACTGTTTTTT. It is translated as CASSRTHRDEKLFF. The chain carries TRBV4-2 and TRBJ1-4; D is possibly TRBD1 (5 bases). Germline loops: CDR1 LGHNA, CDR2 YNFKEQ. The CDR3 sequence is 14 residues long. V lost 4 bases to trimming and J lost 6 bases, with 12 bases between them.

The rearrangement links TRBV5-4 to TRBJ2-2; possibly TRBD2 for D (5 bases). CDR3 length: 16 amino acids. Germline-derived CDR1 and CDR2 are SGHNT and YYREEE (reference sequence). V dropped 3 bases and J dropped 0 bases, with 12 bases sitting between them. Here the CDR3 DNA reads TGTGCCAGCAGCTCACAACTAGTCTCGAACACCGGGGAGCTGTTTTTT. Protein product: CASSSQLVSNTGELFF.

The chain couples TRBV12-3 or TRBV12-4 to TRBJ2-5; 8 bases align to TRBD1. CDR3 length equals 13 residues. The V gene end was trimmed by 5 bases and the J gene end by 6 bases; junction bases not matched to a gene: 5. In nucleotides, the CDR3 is TGTGCCAGCAGTGAGGACAGGGATCAGACCCAGTACTTC. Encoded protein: CASSEDRDQTQYF.

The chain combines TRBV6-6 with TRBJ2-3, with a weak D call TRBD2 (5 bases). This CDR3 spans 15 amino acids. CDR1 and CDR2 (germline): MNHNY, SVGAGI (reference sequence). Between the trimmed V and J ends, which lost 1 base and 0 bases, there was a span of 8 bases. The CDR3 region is CASSYWTPSTDTQYF. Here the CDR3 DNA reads TGTGCCAGCAGTTACTGGACTCCTAGCACAGATACGCAGTATTTT.

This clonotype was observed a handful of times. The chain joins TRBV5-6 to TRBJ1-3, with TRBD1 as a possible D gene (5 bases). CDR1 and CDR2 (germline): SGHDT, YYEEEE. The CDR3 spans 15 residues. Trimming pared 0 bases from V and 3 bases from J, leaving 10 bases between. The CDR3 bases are TGTGCCAGCAGCTTGGGGCAGGGCGATGGAAACACCATATATTTT. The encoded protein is CASSLGQGDGNTIYF.

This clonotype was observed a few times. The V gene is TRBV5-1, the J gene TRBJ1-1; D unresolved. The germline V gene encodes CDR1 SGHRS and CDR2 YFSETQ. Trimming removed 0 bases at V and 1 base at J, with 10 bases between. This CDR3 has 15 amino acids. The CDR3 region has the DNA TGCGCCAGCAGCTTGGCCCTGGCCGGGAACACTGAAGCTTTCTTT. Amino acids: CASSLALAGNTEAFF.

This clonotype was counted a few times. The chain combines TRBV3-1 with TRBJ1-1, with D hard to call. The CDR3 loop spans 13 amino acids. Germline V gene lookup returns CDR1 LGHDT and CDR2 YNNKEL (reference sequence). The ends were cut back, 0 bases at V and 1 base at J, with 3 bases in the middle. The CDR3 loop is CASSQEGNTEAFF. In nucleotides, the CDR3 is TGTGCCAGCAGCCAAGAGGGGAACACTGAAGCTTTCTTT.

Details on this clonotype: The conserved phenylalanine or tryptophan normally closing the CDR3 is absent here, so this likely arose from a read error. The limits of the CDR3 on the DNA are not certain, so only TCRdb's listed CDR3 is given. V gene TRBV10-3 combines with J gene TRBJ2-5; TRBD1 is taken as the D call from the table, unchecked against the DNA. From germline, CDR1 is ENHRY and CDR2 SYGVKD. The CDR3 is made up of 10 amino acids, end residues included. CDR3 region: CAISESAREN.

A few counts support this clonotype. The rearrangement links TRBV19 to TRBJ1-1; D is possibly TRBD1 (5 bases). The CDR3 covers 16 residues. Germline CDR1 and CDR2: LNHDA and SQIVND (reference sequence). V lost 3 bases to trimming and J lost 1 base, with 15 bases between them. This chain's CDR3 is CASSMLPAGGNTEAFF. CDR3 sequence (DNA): TGTGCCAGTAGTATGCTCCCGGCGGGGGGGAACACTGAAGCTTTCTTT.

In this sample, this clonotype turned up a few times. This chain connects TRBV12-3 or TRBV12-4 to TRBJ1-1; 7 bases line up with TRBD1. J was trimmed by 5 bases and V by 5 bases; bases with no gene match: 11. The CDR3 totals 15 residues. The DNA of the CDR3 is TGTGCCAGCAGTCTCCCGATTACAGGGGAGACTGAAGCTTTCTTT. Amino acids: CASSLPITGETEAFF.

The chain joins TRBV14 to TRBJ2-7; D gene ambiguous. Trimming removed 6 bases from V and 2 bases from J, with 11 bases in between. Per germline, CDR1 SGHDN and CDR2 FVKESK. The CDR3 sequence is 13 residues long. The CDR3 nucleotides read TGTGCCAGCAGTATACAGCCCACCTACGAGCAGTACTTC. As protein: CASSIQPTYEQYF.

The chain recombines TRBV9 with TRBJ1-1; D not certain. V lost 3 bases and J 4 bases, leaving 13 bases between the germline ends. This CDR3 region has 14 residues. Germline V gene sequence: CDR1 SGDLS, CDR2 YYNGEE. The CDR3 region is CASSANGALTEAFF. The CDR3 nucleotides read TGTGCCAGCAGCGCCAACGGCGCCCTCACTGAAGCTTTCTTT. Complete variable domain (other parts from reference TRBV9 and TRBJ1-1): DSGVTQTPKHLITATGQRVTLRCSPRSGDLSVYWYQQSLDQGLQFLIQYYNGEERAKGNILERFSAQQFPDLHSELNLSSLELGDSALYFCASSANGALTEAFFGQGTRLTVV.

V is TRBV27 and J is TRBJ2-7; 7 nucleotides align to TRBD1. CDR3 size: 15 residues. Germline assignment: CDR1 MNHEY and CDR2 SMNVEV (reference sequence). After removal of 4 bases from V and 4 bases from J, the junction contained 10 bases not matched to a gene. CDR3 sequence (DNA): TGTGCCAGCAGTTGGGGAACAGGGGAAGGGTACGAGCAGTACTTC. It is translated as CASSWGTGEGYEQYF.

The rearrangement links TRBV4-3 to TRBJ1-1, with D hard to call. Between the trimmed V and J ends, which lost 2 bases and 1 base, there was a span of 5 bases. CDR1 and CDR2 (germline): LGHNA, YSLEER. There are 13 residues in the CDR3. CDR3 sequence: CASSQQRNTEAFF. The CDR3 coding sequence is TGCGCCAGCAGCCAACAAAGGAACACTGAAGCTTTCTTT.

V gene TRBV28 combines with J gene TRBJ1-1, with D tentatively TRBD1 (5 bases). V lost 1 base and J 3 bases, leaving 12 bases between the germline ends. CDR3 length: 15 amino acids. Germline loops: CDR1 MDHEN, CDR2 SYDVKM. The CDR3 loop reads CASSLYQGVHTEAFF. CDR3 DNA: TGTGCCAGCAGTTTATATCAAGGGGTGCACACTGAAGCTTTCTTT.

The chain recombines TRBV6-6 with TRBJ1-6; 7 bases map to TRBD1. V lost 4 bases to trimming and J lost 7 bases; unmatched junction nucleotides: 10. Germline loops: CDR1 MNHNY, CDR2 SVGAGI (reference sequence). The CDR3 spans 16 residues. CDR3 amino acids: CASSSPLPGGNSPLHF. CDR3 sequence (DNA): TGTGCCAGCAGTTCCCCCCTCCCAGGGGGGAATTCACCCCTCCACTTT.

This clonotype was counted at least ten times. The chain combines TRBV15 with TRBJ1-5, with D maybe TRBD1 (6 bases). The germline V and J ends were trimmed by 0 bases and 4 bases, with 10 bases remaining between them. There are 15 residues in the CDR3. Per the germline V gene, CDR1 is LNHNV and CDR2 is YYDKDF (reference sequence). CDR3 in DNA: TGTGCCACCAGCAGAGAACAGGGTGAAAATCAGCCCCAGCATTTT. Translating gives CATSREQGENQPQHF.

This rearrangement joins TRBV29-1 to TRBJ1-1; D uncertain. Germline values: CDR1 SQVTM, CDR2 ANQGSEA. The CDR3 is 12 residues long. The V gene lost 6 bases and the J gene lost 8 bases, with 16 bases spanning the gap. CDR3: CSVSWTSGEAFF. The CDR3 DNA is TGCAGCGTCTCCTGGACCTCGGGGGAAGCTTTCTTT.

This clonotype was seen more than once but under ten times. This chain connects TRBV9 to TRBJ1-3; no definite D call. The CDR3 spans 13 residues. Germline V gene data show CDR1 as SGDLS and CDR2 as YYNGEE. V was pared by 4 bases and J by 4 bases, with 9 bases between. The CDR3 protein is CASSRAAGNTIYF. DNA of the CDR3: TGTGCCAGCAGCCGGGCCGCAGGAAACACCATATATTTT.

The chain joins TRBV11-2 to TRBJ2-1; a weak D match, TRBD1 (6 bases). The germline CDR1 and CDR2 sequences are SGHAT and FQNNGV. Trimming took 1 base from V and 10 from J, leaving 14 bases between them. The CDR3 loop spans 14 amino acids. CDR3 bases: TGTGCCAGCAGCTTAGGGACAGACAAGGGGGAGCAGTTCTTC. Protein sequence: CASSLGTDKGEQFF.

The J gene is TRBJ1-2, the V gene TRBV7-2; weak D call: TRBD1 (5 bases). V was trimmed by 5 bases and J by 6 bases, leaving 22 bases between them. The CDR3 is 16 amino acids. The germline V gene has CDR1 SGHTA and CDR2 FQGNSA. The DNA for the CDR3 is TGTGCCAGCAGCCGTCAGGGCGGGACCCAACGAGATGGCTACACCTTC. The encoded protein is CASSRQGGTQRDGYTF.

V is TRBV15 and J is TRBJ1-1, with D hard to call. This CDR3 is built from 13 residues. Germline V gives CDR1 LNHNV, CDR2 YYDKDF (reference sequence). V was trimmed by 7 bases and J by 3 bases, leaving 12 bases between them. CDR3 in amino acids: CATTEGFDTEAFF. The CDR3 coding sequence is TGTGCCACCACCGAGGGTTTCGACACTGAAGCTTTCTTT. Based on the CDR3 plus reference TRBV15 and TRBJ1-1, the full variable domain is DAMVIQNPRYQVTQFGKPVTLSCSQTLNHNVMYWYQQKSSQAPKLLFHYYDKDFNNEADTPDNFQSRRPNTSFCFLDIRSPGLGDTAMYLCATTEGFDTEAFFGQGTRLTVV.

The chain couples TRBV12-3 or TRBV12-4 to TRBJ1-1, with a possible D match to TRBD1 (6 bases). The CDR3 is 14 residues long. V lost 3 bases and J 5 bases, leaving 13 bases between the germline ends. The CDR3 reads CASSLTYRATEAFF. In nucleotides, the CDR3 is TGTGCCAGCAGTTTGACCTACAGGGCTACTGAAGCTTTCTTT.

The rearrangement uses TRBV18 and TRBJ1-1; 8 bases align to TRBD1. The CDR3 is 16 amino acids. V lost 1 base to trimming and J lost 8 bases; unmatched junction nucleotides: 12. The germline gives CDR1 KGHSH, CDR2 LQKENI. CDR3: CASSPLTGAGGAEAFF. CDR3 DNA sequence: TGTGCCAGCTCACCACTTACTGGGGCAGGGGGCGCGGAAGCTTTCTTT.

CDR3 loop: CASSSEALTYEQYF. CDR3 DNA: TGTGCCAGCAGCTCCGAAGCCTTAACCTACGAGCAGTACTTC. The V gene is TRBV5-5, the J gene TRBJ2-7, with D unresolved. The length of the CDR3 is 14 residues. Germline V CDR1 and CDR2: SGHKS, YYEKEE (reference sequence). With 3 bases removed from V and 2 bases from J, the gap between germline ends came to 12 bases. The full variable domain, its missing parts supplied by reference TRBV5-5 and TRBJ2-7, is DAGVTQSPTHLIKTRGQQVTLRCSPISGHKSVSWYQQVLGQGPQFIFQYYEKEERGRGNFPDRFSARQFPNYSSELNVNALLLGDSALYLCASSSEALTYEQYFGPGTRLTVT.

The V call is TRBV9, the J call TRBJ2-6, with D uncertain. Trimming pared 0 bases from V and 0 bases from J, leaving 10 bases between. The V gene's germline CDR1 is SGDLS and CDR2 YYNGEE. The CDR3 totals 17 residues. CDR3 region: CASSVDPALSGANVLTF. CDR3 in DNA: TGTGCCAGCAGCGTAGACCCTGCGCTCTCTGGGGCCAACGTCCTGACTTTC.

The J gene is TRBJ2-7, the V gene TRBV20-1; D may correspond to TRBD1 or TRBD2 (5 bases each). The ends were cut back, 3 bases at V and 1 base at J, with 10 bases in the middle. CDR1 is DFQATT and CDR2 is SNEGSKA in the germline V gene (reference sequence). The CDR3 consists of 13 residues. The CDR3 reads CSARWDGSYEQYF. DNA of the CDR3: TGCAGTGCTAGGTGGGACGGATCCTACGAGCAGTACTTC.

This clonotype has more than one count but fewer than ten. The chain's CDR3 is CSASTSALYEQYF. CDR3 bases: TGCAGTGCCTCGACTAGCGCCCTTTACGAGCAGTACTTC. The chain couples TRBV20-1 to TRBJ2-7, with 8 positions matching TRBD2. Germline-derived CDR1 and CDR2 are DFQATT and SNEGSKA (reference sequence). The trim removed 6 bases at V and 4 bases at J, leaving 8 bases unmatched. The CDR3 consists of 13 residues.

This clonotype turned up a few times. CDR3 DNA sequence: TGTGCCAGCAGCCCGTCGAGGAATGAGCAGTTCTTC. It codes for CASSPSRNEQFF. The chain employs TRBV6-2 or TRBV6-3 and TRBJ2-1, with D unresolved. Trimming removed 6 bases from V and 7 bases from J, with 10 bases in between. The CDR3 has 12 residues. The germline V gene encodes CDR1 MNHEY and CDR2 SVGEGT.